This record concerns one T cell receptor (beta chain) sequence. No antigen is known for it. This CDR3 contains 15 residues. J gave up 7 bases and V 5 bases, and 10 bases lay outside the gene matches. Germline V lookup: CDR1 KGHSH, CDR2 LQKENI. TCRB transcripts that were expressed got sequenced, as all of the isolated RNA had been reverse transcribed. The table came from immunoSEQ multiplex PCR; TCRdb's copy has only in-frame clones and leaves some out. The sample consists of some 250,000 clones, roughly a tenth of them appearing once. The record originates from a study of beta chain features in type 1 diabetes. The study's findings and limits: Within each of all four CD4+ subsets, Type 1 diabetes patients had TCRB CDR3s that were moderately but significantly shorter. For patients, the naive, central memory and Treg TCRB repertoires appeared more alike than for healthy donors. The study notes PCR might favor shorter templates equally in patients and controls. At VDJ recombination sites, type 1 diabetes patients had fewer insertions and more deleted nucleotides.

Sort purity for all populations was recorded as exceeding 98%. The chain joins TRBV18 to TRBJ2-2, with 7 bases identical to TRBD1. The source is a man in his thirties or forties with type 1 diabetes. The material sequenced was naive CD4+ T cells from blood. This CDR3 reads CASSSSEGAGGELFF. The DNA of the CDR3 is TGTGCCAGCTCATCTTCAGAGGGGGCCGGCGGGGAGCTGTTTTTT.